Each of the 22 T cell receptor beta chains below was sequenced from the same sample in a study of CD8 T cells in Susac syndrome. Random hexamers primed reverse transcription of about 0.45 to 1 ug RNA. TCRdb redid the calling of the immunoSEQ multiplex PCR reads with MiXCR, one entry per CDR3 protein. The sample holds some 200,000 distinct CDR3 sequences; 90% to 97% are singletons and the top ten take 0.098%. The sample comprised CD4+ T cells from PBMCs. The receptors stem from a human donor with Susac syndrome.

V is TRBV29-1 and J is TRBJ1-5, with a weak D call TRBD1 (6 bases). Germline-derived CDR1 and CDR2 are SQVTM and ANQGSEA. Trimming took 6 bases from V and 12 from J, leaving 21 bases between them. The CDR3 is 13 amino acids. The CDR3 protein is CSVERAGEGIQHF. The CDR3 region has the DNA TGCAGCGTGGAACGGGCAGGGGAGGGGATCCAGCATTTT. Filled out from reference TRBV29-1 and TRBJ1-5, the complete variable domain reads SAVISQKPSRDICQRGTSLTIQCQVDSQVTMMFWYRQQPGQSLTLIATANQGSEATYESGFVIDKFPISRPNLTFSTLTVSNMSPEDSSIYLCSVERAGEGIQHFGDGTRLSIL.

The CDR3 is CASSGLGETQYF. CDR3 DNA: TGTGCCAGCAGCGGACTCGGAGAGACCCAGTACTTC. The chain has TRBV25-1 and TRBJ2-5, with D perhaps matching TRBD2 (5 bases). The CDR3 is 12 residues long. The germline V gene has CDR1 MGHDK and CDR2 SYGVNS. Trimming cost V 6 bases and J 4 bases, with 9 bases left between them.

This clonotype was observed once. The chain links TRBV3-1 to TRBJ1-1; D remains unclear. Trimming left V 1 base short and J 6 bases short, with 9 bases between. Germline CDR1 LGHDT, CDR2 YNNKEL (reference sequence). The CDR3 has 13 residues. The CDR3: CASSQGRQAEAFF. The DNA of the CDR3 is TGTGCCAGCAGCCAAGGGAGACAAGCTGAAGCTTTCTTT.

This clonotype was found once. The gene calls are TRBV28 and TRBJ2-3, with 7 bases that match TRBD2. The CDR3 is 16 residues long. V shed 4 bases and J 3 bases; nucleotides not matched to a gene: 10. The germline CDR1 and CDR2 sequences are MDHEN and SYDVKM. The CDR3 sequence: CASSSSGRGLTDTQYF. CDR3 sequence (DNA): TGTGCCAGCAGTTCCTCGGGGCGGGGGTTGACAGATACGCAGTATTTT.

The rearrangement joins TRBV30 to TRBJ2-5; no definite D call. CDR3 length: 11 residues. V lost 5 bases, J lost 3 bases, and 7 bases lay in between. Germline CDR1 and CDR2: GTSNPN and SVGIG (reference sequence). CDR3: CAWVTEETQYF. The CDR3 DNA reads as TGTGCCTGGGTAACAGAAGAGACCCAGTACTTC. Together with reference TRBV30 and TRBJ2-5, the CDR3 gives the full variable domain: SQTIHQWPATLVQPVGSPLSLECTVEGTSNPNLYWYRQAAGRGLQLLFYSVGIGQISSEVPQNLSASRPQDRQFILSSKKLLLSDSGFYLCAWVTEETQYFGPGTRLLVL.

This clonotype showed up just once. This rearrangement joins TRBV20-1 to TRBJ2-5; D uncertain. There are 12 residues in the CDR3. Germline lookup yields CDR1 DFQATT and CDR2 SNEGSKA (reference sequence). Trimming pared 8 bases from V and 1 base from J, leaving 11 bases between. In DNA form, the CDR3 reads TGCAGTATAGGCCGGGTCCAAGAGACCCAGTACTTC. The encoded protein is CSIGRVQETQYF.

This chain links TRBV29-1 with TRBJ2-1, with 9 bases lining up with TRBD2. CDR1 SQVTM and CDR2 ANQGSEA come from the germline V gene. J gave up 5 bases and V 1 base, and 9 bases lay outside the gene matches. There are 16 residues in the CDR3. The DNA for the CDR3 is TGCAGCGTTGAAGGTGGCGCGGGGGGGAACCACAATGAGCAGTTCTTC. This encodes CSVEGGAGGNHNEQFF.

This chain links TRBV2 with TRBJ1-3, with 7 nucleotides matching TRBD1. V shed 1 base and J 4 bases; nucleotides not matched to a gene: 4. The CDR3 is 15 residues long. Looked up from germline, CDR1 is SNHLY and CDR2 is FYNNEI. The CDR3 is CASSEVTGKGNTIYF. CDR3 DNA: TGTGCCAGCAGTGAAGTGACAGGGAAGGGAAACACCATATATTTT. The whole variable domain, filled in from reference TRBV2 and TRBJ1-3, reads EPEVTQTPSHQVTQMGQEVILRCVPISNHLYFYWYRQILGQKVEFLVSFYNNEISEKSEIFDDQFSVERPDGSNFTLKIRSTKLEDSAMYFCASSEVTGKGNTIYFGEGSWLTVV.

The rearrangement links TRBV27 to TRBJ2-5, with D possibly TRBD1 on 5 matching bases. V was shortened by 3 bases and J by 5 bases, with 16 bases between the two germline ends. CDR1 is MNHEY, CDR2 SMNVEV, per germline (reference sequence). The CDR3 runs to 15 residues. For the CDR3, the DNA is TGTGCCAGCAGTTTGAGCTTAGGGGCGACGGAGACCCAGTACTTC. It encodes CASSLSLGATETQYF.

Of note for this clonotype: At one end, the junction sequence differs from germline, possibly due to a read error. DNA of the CDR3: TGTGCTAGCAGCTTAGCGCCGGGATCTGGAAACACCATATATTTT. Its translation: CASSLAPGSGNTIYF. The chain is built from TRBV7-7 and TRBJ1-3, with D hard to call. The germline gives CDR1 SSHAT, CDR2 FNYEAQ (reference sequence). The CDR3 is made up of 15 amino acids.

This clonotype appeared a single time. The chain is built from TRBV30 and TRBJ2-2; D assignment may be TRBD1 or TRBD2 (5 bases each). The CDR3 runs to 13 residues. The germline gives CDR1 GTSNPN, CDR2 SVGIG (reference sequence). V was trimmed by 2 bases and J by 2 bases, leaving 6 bases between them. This CDR3 reads CAWSWDNTGELFF. In DNA form, the CDR3 reads TGTGCCTGGAGTTGGGACAACACCGGGGAGCTGTTTTTT. Full variable domain (rest looked up from reference TRBV30 and TRBJ2-2): SQTIHQWPATLVQPVGSPLSLECTVEGTSNPNLYWYRQAAGRGLQLLFYSVGIGQISSEVPQNLSASRPQDRQFILSSKKLLLSDSGFYLCAWSWDNTGELFFGEGSRLTVL.

The chain recombines TRBV20-1 with TRBJ1-2, with 9 bases lining up with TRBD1. CDR1 and CDR2 (germline): DFQATT, SNEGSKA (reference sequence). Trimming took 3 bases from V and 8 from J; bases not matched to a gene: 7. The CDR3 loop spans 13 amino acids. The CDR3 nucleotides read TGCAGTGCTAGGGTACAGGGGGCTTGGGGCTACACCTTC. Translating gives CSARVQGAWGYTF.

The genes are TRBV20-1 and TRBJ2-1; TRBD2 agrees at 10 bases. This CDR3 is 19 amino acids long. V was clipped by 0 bases and J by 4 bases; unmatched bases: 15. Germline CDR1 DFQATT, CDR2 SNEGSKA (reference sequence). The CDR3 nucleotides read TGCAGTGCTAGAGATTTGCAGGGGTTACTAGCGGGGACATACAATGAGCAGTTCTTC. It codes for CSARDLQGLLAGTYNEQFF.

The chain has TRBV20-1 and TRBJ1-1; the D gene is possibly TRBD1 (5 bases). Germline V CDR1 and CDR2: DFQATT, SNEGSKA (reference sequence). V lost 5 bases and J 2 bases, leaving 12 bases between the germline ends. This CDR3 is built from 13 residues. CDR3 residues: CSADGHANTEAFF. The CDR3 region has the DNA TGCAGTGCTGACGGACATGCAAACACTGAAGCTTTCTTT.

V and J are TRBV14 and TRBJ1-2; the D is unclear. V was pared by 0 bases and J by 5 bases, with 4 bases between. CDR3 length: 12 residues. CDR1 and CDR2 from the germline V gene are SGHDN and FVKESK. CDR3 sequence (DNA): TGTGCCAGCAGCCAAGATCGGTATGGCTACACCTTC. It is translated as CASSQDRYGYTF. Based on the CDR3 plus reference TRBV14 and TRBJ1-2, the full variable domain is EAGVTQFPSHSVIEKGQTVTLRCDPISGHDNLYWYRRVMGKEIKFLLHFVKESKQDESGMPNNRFLAERTGGTYSTLKVQPAELEDSGVYFCASSQDRYGYTFGSGTRLTVV.

The V call is TRBV4-2, the J call TRBJ2-3; TRBD2 matches at 7 bases. V was pared by 1 base and J by 0 bases, with 4 bases of the junction left unmatched. The germline V gene encodes CDR1 LGHNA and CDR2 YNFKEQ. The CDR3 is 16 amino acids. The CDR3 DNA follows: TGTGCCAGCAGCCAAGGGGCGGGGGTGAGCACAGATACGCAGTATTTT. It specifies CASSQGAGVSTDTQYF.

The CDR3, as DNA: TGTGCCAGCAGTTTACTAAAGGGGGCCGAAGCTTTCTTT. As protein: CASSLLKGAEAFF. V is TRBV12-3 or TRBV12-4 and J is TRBJ1-1; TRBD1 matches at 7 bases. V lost 2 bases and J lost 8; bases outside the gene matches: 5. The CDR3 is 13 residues long.

V and J are TRBV20-1 and TRBJ1-2, with D maybe TRBD1 (5 bases). V was clipped by 7 bases and J by 12 bases, with 12 bases between them. The length of the CDR3 is 9 residues. CDR1 and CDR2 (germline): DFQATT, SNEGSKA (reference sequence). The CDR3 region has the DNA TGCAGTGACCACGGGACCCACACCTTC. It specifies CSDHGTHTF.

A few counts support this clonotype. This rearrangement joins TRBV2 to TRBJ2-5; TRBD2 aligns across 8 bases. CDR3 length: 13 amino acids. After removal of 7 bases from V and 1 base from J, the junction contained 2 bases not matched to a gene. CDR1 and CDR2 (germline): SNHLY, FYNNEI. CDR3 bases: TGTGCCAGCACCGGGACTAGCCAAGAGACCCAGTACTTC. It yields the protein CASTGTSQETQYF. The full variable domain, in which reference TRBV2 and TRBJ2-5 provide the parts outside the CDR3, is EPEVTQTPSHQVTQMGQEVILRCVPISNHLYFYWYRQILGQKVEFLVSFYNNEISEKSEIFDDQFSVERPDGSNFTLKIRSTKLEDSAMYFCASTGTSQETQYFGPGTRLLVL.

CDR3: CSGKIAGNEKLFF. CDR3 DNA: TGCAGCGGAAAGATAGCGGGTAATGAAAAACTGTTTTTT. The chain combines TRBV29-1 with TRBJ1-4; D is undetermined. V was shortened by 7 bases and J by 4 bases, with 13 bases between the two germline ends. The CDR3 runs to 13 residues. Germline V gene data show CDR1 as SQVTM and CDR2 as ANQGSEA.

The CDR3 here is CASGLVLSGSPLHF. In nucleotides, the CDR3 is TGTGCTAGTGGTTTGGTACTTTCGGGTTCACCCCTCCACTTT. The rearrangement uses TRBV12-5 and TRBJ1-6; D not certain. The CDR3 spans 14 residues. V gave up 0 bases and J gave up 9 bases, with 9 bases separating them. Germline V gene lookup returns CDR1 LGHNT and CDR2 FRNRAP.

CDR3 nucleotide sequence: TGTGCCAGCAGTTTATCGCAACCACCAGGTTCCTCCTATAATTCACCCCTCCACTTT. It translates to CASSLSQPPGSSYNSPLHF. This sequence joins TRBV27 and TRBJ1-6; no clear D. The CDR3 is 19 residues long. Trimming took 0 bases from V and 0 from J, leaving 15 bases between them. Germline values: CDR1 MNHEY, CDR2 SMNVEV (reference sequence).